The source of this T cell receptor (beta chain) is a study of blood T cells in healthy people across ages. The study's findings and limits: Both higher diversity and more naive CD4+ cells marked long-lived donors when set against aged donors. Unsorted PBMC material precluded a definitive naive versus antigen-experienced comparison.

Ten milliliters of peripheral blood were drawn from each donor into EDTA-treated tubes. The V gene end was trimmed by 4 bases and the J gene end by 1 base; junction bases not matched to a gene: 7. Germline values: CDR1 MGHRA, CDR2 YSYEKL. This CDR3 region has 17 residues. Combining a sample-barcoded 5' primer with a J-beta primer mix, a second PCR ran for roughly 7 to 12 cycles. At least 3 million CDR3-containing paired-end reads were obtained per sample. One entry per CDR3 protein results from TCRdb running MiXCR on the 5' RACE reads. The sample shows 1.5 million to 2 million distinct CDR3 sequences, about 49% of them seen only once. With regard to this clonotype: Its antigen is undetermined.

The sequence came from a woman aged 40 to 55 in good health. The sequenced material came from blood. The chain carries TRBV4-1 and TRBJ1-2, with TRBD1 identical over 12 bases. Here the CDR3 DNA reads TGCGCCAGCAGCCCGGGGACAGGGGGCGGAAATAACTATGGCTACACCTTC. Amino acid sequence: CASSPGTGGGNNYGYTF.